The clone carrying this T cell receptor (beta chain) was counted only a few times. Antigen unknown. Preparation of the TCRbeta library involved a method that used unique molecular identifiers. Each CDR3 protein is one row after TCRdb ran MiXCR on the PCR reads. The data show 450,000 to 700,000 distinct CDR3 sequences, 27% seen once. These data come from a study of T-cell reconstitution after alpha-beta-depleted transplantation in children. Broader study findings: Among T cells one year after transplant, newly produced cells accounted for most counts and diversity.

The source material was PBMCs, sampled before TCRalphabeta/CD19-depleted stem cell transplant. This TCR came from a boy under two years old with Wiskott-Aldrich syndrome, due to receive a stem cell transplant.

CDR3 residues: CASSFAGAVETQYF. The DNA for the CDR3 is TGTGCCAGCAGCTTTGCGGGGGCTGTGGAGACCCAGTACTTC. The chain employs TRBV7-9 and TRBJ2-5, with a weak D call TRBD2 (7 bases). Germline CDR1 is SEHNR and CDR2 is FQNEAQ (reference sequence). Trimming left V 3 bases short and J 5 bases short, with 13 bases between. This CDR3 comprises 14 residues.